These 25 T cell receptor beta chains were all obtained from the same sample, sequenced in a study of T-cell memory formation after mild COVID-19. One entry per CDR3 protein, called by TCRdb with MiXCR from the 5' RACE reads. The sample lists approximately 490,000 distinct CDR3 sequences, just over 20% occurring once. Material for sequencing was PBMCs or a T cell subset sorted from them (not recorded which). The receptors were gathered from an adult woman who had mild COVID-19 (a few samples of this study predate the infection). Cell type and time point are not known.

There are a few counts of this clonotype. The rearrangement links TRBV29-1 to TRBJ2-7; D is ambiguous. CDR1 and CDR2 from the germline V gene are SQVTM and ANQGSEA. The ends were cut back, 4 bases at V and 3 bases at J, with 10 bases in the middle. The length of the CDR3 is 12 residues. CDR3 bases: TGCAGCGTTGCCCAGGTACTCTACGAGCAGTACTTC. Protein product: CSVAQVLYEQYF.

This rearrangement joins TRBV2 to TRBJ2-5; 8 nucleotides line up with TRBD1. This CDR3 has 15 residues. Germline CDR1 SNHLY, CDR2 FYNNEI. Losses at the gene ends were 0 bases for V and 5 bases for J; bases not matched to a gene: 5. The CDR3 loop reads CASSEAQGAVETQYF. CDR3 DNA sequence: TGTGCCAGCAGTGAAGCGCAGGGGGCAGTTGAGACCCAGTACTTC.

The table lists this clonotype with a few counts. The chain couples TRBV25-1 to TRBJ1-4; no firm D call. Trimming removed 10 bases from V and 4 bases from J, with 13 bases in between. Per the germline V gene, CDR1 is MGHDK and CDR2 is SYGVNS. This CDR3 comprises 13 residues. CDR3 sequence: CATHREGNEKLFF. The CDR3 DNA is TGTGCCACCCACAGAGAGGGTAATGAAAAACTGTTTTTT.

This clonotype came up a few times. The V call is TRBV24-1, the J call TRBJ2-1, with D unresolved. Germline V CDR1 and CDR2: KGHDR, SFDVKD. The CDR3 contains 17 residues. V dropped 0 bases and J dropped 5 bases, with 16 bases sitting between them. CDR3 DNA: TGTGCCACCAGTGATTTGGGTCAACGGTGGCCTCACAATGAGCAGTTCTTC. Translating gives CATSDLGQRWPHNEQFF.

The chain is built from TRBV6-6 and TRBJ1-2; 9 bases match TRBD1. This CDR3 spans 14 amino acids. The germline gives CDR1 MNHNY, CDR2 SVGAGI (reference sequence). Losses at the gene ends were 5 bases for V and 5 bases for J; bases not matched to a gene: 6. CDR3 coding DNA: TGTGCCAGCAGTCAGGGACAGGGACTTTATGGCTACACCTTC. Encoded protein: CASSQGQGLYGYTF.

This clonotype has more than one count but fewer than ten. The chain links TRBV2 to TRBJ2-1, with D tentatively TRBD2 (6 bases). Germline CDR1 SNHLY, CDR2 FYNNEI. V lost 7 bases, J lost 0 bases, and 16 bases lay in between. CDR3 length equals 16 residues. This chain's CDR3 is CASMWGSGSSYNEQFF. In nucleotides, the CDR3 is TGTGCCAGCATGTGGGGTAGCGGAAGCTCCTACAATGAGCAGTTCTTC.

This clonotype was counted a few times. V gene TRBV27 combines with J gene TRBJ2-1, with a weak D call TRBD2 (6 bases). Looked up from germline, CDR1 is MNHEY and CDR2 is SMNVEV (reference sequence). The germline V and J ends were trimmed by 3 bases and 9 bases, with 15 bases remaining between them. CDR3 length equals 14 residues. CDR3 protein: CASSFGGREVEQFF. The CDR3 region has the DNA TGTGCCAGCAGTTTCGGGGGAAGAGAGGTTGAGCAGTTCTTC.

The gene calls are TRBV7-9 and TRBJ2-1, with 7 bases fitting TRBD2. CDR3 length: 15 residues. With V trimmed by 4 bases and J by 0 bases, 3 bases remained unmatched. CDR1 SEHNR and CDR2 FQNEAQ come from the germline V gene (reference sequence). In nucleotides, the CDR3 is TGTGCCAGCAGCTCAGCGGGGATCTCCTACAATGAGCAGTTCTTC. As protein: CASSSAGISYNEQFF.

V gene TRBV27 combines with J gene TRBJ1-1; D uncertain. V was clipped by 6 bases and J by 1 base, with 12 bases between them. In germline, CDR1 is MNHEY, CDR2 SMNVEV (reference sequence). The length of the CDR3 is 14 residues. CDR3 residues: CASSPGPWNTEAFF. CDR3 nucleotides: TGTGCCAGCAGCCCGGGCCCGTGGAACACTGAAGCTTTCTTT.

CDR3 coding DNA: TGTGCCAGCAGCCAAGAGTACCTAGCGGGGGGTAGAGATACGCAGTATTTT. Its protein product is CASSQEYLAGGRDTQYF. The chain couples TRBV4-2 to TRBJ2-3; 11 nucleotides match TRBD2. The CDR3 has 17 amino acids. After removal of 0 bases from V and 5 bases from J, the junction contained 7 bases not matched to a gene. Germline CDR1 and CDR2: LGHNA and YNFKEQ.

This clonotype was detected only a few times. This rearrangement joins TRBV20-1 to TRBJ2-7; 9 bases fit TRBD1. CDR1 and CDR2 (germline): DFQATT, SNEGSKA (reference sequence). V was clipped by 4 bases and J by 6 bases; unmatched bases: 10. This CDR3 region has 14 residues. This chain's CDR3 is CSAKTGGFRIEQYF. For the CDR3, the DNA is TGCAGTGCTAAAACAGGGGGCTTCCGAATCGAGCAGTACTTC.

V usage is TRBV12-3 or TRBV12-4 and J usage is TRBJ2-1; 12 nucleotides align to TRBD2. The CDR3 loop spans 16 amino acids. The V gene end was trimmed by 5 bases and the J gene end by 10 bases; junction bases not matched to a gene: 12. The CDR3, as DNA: TGTGCCAGCAGTAAAACTAGCGGGGGGCCCTTAGGAGAGCAGTTCTTC. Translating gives CASSKTSGGPLGEQFF.

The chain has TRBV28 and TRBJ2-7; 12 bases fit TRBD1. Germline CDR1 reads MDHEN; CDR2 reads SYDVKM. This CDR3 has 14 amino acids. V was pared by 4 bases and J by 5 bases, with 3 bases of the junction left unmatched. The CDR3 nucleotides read TGTGCCAGCAGTTCCGGGACAGGGGGCAACGAGCAGTACTTC. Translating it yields CASSSGTGGNEQYF.

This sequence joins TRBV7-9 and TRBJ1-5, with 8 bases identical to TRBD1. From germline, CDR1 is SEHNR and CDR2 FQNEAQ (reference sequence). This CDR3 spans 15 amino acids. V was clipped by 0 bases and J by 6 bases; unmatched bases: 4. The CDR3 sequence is CASSLAGTGLQPQHF. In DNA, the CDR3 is TGTGCCAGCAGCTTAGCCGGGACAGGCCTTCAGCCCCAGCATTTT.

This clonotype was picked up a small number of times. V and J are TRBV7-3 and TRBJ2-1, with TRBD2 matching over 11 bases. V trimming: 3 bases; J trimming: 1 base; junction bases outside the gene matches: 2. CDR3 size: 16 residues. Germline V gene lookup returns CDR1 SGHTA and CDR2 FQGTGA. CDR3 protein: CASSFSGGGSYNEQFF. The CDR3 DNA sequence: TGTGCCAGCAGCTTTAGCGGGGGGGGGTCCTACAATGAGCAGTTCTTC.

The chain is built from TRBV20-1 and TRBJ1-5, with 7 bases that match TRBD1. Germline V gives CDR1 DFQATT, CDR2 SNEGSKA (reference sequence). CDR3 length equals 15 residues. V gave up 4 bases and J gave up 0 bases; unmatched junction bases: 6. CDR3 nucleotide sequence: TGCAGTGCTAAGGACAGGATCTATAGCAATCAGCCCCAGCATTTT. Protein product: CSAKDRIYSNQPQHF.

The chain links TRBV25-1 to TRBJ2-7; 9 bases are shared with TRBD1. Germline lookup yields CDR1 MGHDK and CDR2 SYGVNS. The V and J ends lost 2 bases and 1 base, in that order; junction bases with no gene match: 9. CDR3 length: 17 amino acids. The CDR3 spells CASSEPLRQGGSYEQYF. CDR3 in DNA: TGTGCCAGCAGTGAACCCCTTAGACAGGGGGGATCCTACGAGCAGTACTTC.

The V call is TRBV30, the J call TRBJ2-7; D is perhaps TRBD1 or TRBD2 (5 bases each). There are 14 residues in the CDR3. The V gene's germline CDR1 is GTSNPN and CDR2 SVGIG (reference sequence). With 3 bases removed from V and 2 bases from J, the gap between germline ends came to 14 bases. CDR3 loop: CAWSFDGTTYEQYF. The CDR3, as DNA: TGTGCCTGGAGCTTTGACGGGACCACCTACGAGCAGTACTTC.

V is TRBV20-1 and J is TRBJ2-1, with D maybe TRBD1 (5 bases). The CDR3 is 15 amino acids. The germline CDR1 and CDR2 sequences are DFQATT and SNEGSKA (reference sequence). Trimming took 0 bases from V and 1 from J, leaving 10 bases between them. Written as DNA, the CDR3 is TGCAGTGCTAGAGATCGAAGGGGTTCCTACAATGAGCAGTTCTTC. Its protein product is CSARDRRGSYNEQFF.

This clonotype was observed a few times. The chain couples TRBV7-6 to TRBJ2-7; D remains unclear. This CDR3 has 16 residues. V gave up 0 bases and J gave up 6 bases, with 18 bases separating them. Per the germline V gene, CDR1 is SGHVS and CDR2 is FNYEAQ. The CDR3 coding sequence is TGTGCCAGCAGCTTAGCGGCATCTGGCCTCTACTCCGAGCAGTACTTC. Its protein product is CASSLAASGLYSEQYF.

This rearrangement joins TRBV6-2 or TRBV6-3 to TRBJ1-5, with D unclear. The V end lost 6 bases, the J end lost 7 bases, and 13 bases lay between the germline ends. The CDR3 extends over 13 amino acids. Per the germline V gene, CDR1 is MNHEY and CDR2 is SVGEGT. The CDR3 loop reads CASRNPEGQPQHF. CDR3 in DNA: TGTGCCAGCAGAAACCCCGAGGGCCAGCCCCAGCATTTT.

CDR3 loop: CSVDEGVPDTQYF. The CDR3, as DNA: TGCAGCGTTGACGAGGGGGTTCCAGATACGCAGTATTTT. The chain couples TRBV29-1 to TRBJ2-3; D perhaps matches TRBD1 (6 bases). V gave up 3 bases and J gave up 4 bases, with 11 bases separating them. There are 13 residues in the CDR3. CDR1 and CDR2 from the germline V gene are SQVTM and ANQGSEA.

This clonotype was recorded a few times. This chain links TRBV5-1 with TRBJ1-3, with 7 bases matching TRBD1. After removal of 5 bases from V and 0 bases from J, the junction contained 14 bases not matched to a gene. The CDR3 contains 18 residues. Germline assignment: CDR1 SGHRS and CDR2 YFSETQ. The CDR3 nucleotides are TGCGCCAGCAGACTAAAGACAGGGAAGAGTCTCTCTGGAAACACCATATATTTT. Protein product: CASRLKTGKSLSGNTIYF.

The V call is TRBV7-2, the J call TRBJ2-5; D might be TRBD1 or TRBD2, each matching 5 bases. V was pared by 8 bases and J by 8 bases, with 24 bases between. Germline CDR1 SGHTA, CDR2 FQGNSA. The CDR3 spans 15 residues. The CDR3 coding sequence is TGTGCCAGCGCAGTATGGGGGAGTGGATCAGATACCCAGTACTTC. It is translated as CASAVWGSGSDTQYF. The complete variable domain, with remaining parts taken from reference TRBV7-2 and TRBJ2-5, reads GAGVSQSPSNKVTEKGKDVELRCDPISGHTALYWYRQSLGQGLEFLIYFQGNSAPDKSGLPSDRFSAERTGGSVSTLTIQRTQQEDSAVYLCASAVWGSGSDTQYFGPGTRLLVL.

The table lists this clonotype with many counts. This CDR3 reads CASSLDSFSGANVLTF. The CDR3 region has the DNA TGCGCCAGCAGCCTGGACAGTTTCTCTGGGGCCAACGTCCTGACTTTC. This rearrangement joins TRBV4-3 to TRBJ2-6; a weak D match, TRBD1 (6 bases). The V gene's germline CDR1 is LGHNA and CDR2 YSLEER. The CDR3 runs to 16 residues. The V end was cut by 4 bases, the J end by 0 bases, with 10 bases between.